This T cell receptor (beta chain) is drawn from a study of beta chain features in type 1 diabetes. About the research overall: Comparable age, gender and cell yields were observed in patients relative to healthy donors.

Isolated RNA was reverse transcribed in full, so expressed TCRB transcripts were sequenced. Naive, central memory and regulatory T cell samples produced a mean of about 4 million reads. Profiled with immunoSEQ multiplex PCR; TCRdb holds only in-frame clones, not every one. Here the sample spans hundreds of thousands of clones, around an eighth being singletons. This clone was detected a few times. Its target is unknown. This CDR3 has 14 residues. Germline CDR1 and CDR2: MDHEN and SYDVKM. V was pared by 4 bases and J by 7 bases, with 7 bases of the junction left unmatched. Overall study results and limits: The study left unresolved whether HLA type influences TCRB rearrangement. People with Type 1 diabetes carried modestly yet significantly shorter TCRB CDR3s in all four CD4+ subsets. Diminished insertions and augmented deletions at VDJ junctions characterized type 1 diabetes patients.

The receptor's source is a man aged 18-30 years with type 1 diabetes. What was sequenced was naive CD4+ T cells from blood. This chain links TRBV28 with TRBJ1-2; 9 bases fit TRBD1. CDR3: CASSSPGQGSGYTF. DNA of the CDR3: TGTGCCAGCAGTTCACCGGGACAGGGATCTGGCTACACCTTC.